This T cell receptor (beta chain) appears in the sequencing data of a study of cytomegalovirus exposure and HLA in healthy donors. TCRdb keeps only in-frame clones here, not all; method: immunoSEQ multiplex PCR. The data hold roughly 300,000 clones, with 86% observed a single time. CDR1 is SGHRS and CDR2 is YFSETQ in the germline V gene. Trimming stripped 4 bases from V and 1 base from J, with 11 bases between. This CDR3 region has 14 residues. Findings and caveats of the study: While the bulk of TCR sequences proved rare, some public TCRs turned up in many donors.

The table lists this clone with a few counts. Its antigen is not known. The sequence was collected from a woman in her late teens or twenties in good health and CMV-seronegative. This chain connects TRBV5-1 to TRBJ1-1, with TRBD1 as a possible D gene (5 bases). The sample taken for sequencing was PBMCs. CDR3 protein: CASSHPQENTEAFF. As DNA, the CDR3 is TGCGCCAGCAGCCACCCACAGGAGAACACTGAAGCTTTCTTT.